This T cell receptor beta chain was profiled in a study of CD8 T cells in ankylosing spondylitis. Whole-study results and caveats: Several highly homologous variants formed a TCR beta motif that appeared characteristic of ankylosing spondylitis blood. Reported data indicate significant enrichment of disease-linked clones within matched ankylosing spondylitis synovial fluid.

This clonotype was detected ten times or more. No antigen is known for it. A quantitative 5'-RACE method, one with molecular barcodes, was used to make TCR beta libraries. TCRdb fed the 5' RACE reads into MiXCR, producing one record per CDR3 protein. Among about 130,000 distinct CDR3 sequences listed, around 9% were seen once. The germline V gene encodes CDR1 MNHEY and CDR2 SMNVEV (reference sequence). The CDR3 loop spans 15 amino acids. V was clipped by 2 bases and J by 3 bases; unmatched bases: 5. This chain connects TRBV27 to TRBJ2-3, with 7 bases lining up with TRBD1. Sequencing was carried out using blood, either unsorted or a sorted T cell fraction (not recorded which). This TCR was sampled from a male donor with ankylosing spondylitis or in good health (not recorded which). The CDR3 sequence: CASSLKGAQTDTQYF. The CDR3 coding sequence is TGTGCCAGCAGTTTAAAGGGGGCGCAAACAGATACGCAGTATTTT.